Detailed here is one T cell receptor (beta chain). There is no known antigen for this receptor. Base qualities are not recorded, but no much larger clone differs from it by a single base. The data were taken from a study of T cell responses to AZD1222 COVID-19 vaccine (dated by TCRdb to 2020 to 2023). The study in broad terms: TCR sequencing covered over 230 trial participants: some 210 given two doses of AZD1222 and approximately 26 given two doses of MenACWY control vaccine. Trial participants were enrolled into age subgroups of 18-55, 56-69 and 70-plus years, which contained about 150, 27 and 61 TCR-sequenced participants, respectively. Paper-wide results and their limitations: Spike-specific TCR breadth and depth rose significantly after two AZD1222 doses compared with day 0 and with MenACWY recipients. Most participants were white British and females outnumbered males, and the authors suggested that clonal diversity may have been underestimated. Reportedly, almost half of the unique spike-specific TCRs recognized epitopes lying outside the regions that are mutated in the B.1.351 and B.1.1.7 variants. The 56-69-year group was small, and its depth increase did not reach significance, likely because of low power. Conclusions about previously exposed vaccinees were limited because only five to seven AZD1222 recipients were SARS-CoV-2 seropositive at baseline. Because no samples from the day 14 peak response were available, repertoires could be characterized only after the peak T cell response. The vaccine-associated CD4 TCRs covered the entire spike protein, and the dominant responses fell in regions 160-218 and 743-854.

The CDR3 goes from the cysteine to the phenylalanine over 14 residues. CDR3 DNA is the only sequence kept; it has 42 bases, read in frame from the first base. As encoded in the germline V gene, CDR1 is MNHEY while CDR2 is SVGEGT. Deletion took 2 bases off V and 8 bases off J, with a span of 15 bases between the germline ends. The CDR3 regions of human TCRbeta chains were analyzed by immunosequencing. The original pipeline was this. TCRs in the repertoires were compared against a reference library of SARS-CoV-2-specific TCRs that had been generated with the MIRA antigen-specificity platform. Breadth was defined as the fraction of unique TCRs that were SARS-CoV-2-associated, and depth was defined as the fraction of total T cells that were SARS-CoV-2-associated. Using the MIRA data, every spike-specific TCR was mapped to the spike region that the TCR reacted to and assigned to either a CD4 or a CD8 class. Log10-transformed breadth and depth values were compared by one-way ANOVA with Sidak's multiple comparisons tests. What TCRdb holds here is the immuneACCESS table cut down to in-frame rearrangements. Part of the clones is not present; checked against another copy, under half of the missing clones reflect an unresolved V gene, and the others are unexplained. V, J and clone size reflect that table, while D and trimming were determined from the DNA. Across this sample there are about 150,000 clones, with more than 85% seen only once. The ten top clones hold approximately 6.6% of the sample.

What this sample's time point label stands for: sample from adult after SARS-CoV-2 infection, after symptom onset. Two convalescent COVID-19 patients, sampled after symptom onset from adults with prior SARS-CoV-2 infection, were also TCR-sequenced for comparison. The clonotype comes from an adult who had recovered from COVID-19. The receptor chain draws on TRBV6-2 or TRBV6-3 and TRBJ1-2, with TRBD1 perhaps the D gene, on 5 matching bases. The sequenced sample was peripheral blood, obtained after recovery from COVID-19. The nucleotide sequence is TGTGCCAGCAGTTACCTAAGGGGCGCCCGGGGCTACACCTTC. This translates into CASSYLRGARGYTF.